This T cell receptor (beta chain) was captured by sequencing in a study of T cell responses to AZD1222 COVID-19 vaccine. V was trimmed by 5 bases and J by 3 bases, leaving 18 bases between them. Germline assignment: CDR1 LNHDA and CDR2 SQIVND (reference sequence). This CDR3 region has 16 residues. The assay was immunoSEQ multiplex PCR, and TCRdb's table has in-frame clones only and misses some. The top ten clones hold roughly 4% of a sample with approximately 100,000 clones, roughly nine tenths of them seen once. Study-level results: The reported proportion of spike-specific TCRs targeting unmutated variant regions was nearly half. Just 5 to 7 AZD1222 recipients were seropositive at baseline.

This clone was counted a single time. Its antigen remains unidentified. The TCR sequence derives from an adult in good health. This chain joins TRBV19 and TRBJ2-3; weak D call: TRBD2 (5 bases). This specimen was peripheral blood, taken on day 0 of AZD1222 vaccination. The CDR3 protein is CASSPAGRPQTDTQYF. The CDR3 region has the DNA TGTGCCAGTAGTCCGGCGGGCAGGCCACAGACAGATACGCAGTATTTT.